Sequencing of this T cell receptor beta chain was carried out in a study of shared clonotypes between healthy human individuals. TCRdb's copy holds only in-frame clones and misses some; the assay was immunoSEQ multiplex PCR. The data hold around 700,000 clones, with roughly 70% observed a single time. Study-wide results and limits: With several donors compared, roughly 4.9% of naive CD4 clonotypes were shared.

This clone was found a few times. Antigen unknown. The sequencing input was memory CD4+ T cells sorted from blood. Specified subset: CD45RA-negative fraction. The source of this sequence is a woman aged 25 to 39 in good health.

The CDR3 DNA follows: TGTGCCAGCTCACCCAGGACAGGGGCGGACGAGCAGTACTTC. This gives the protein CASSPRTGADEQYF. V gene TRBV18 combines with J gene TRBJ2-7; TRBD1 matches 9 bases. V dropped 3 bases and J dropped 5; count of bases not matched to a gene: 5. Germline V gene data show CDR1 as KGHSH and CDR2 as LQKENI. The length of the CDR3 is 14 residues.